This section outlines one T cell receptor beta chain sequence together with its context. Its antigen remains unknown. These data are taken from a study of T-cell reconstitution after alpha-beta-depleted transplantation in children. Broader study findings: Several hundred graft clones that had expanded were reportedly the source of alpha-beta T cells about two months after transplant.

This CDR3 is built from 18 residues. Unique molecular identifiers were incorporated when the TCRbeta library was constructed. Each CDR3 protein is one row after TCRdb ran MiXCR on the PCR reads. The sample has about 980,000 distinct CDR3 sequences, about 31% seen once. The chain uses TRBV21-1 and TRBJ2-6; TRBD1 is the table's D call, not checked against the DNA. TRBV21-1 counts as a pseudogene. The TCR originated in a boy younger than two who had a stem cell transplant for SCID, so the T cells may come from the graft donor. Sequencing used PBMCs, mostly from graft donor cells, obtained 360 days after TCRalphabeta/CD19-depleted stem cell transplant. Here the CDR3 reads CASSKGSGGLSGANVLTF. In DNA, the CDR3 is TGTGCCAGCAGCAAAGGATCAGGGGGCCTCTCTGGGGCCAACGTCCTGACTTTC.